A single sample gave rise to the 32 T cell receptor beta chains below, sequenced in a study of response to subunit inactivated influenza vaccine. TCRdb itself ran the RT-PCR reads through MiXCR, one entry per CDR3 protein. The profile shows a few hundred thousand distinct CDR3 sequences, 12% to 15% of them singletons. The sequences come from PBMCs from blood, collected about 12 days after vaccination. The receptors stem from a man between 50 and 59 years old who received an inactivated influenza vaccine.

In this sample, this clonotype turned up many times. CDR3 region: CASSLAGLAVQKSSYEQYF. The DNA of the CDR3 is TGTGCCAGCAGTTTGGCGGGACTAGCCGTACAAAAGAGCTCCTACGAGCAGTACTTC. The chain carries TRBV28 and TRBJ2-7; TRBD2 agrees at 9 bases. Germline V gives CDR1 MDHEN, CDR2 SYDVKM. V dropped 3 bases and J dropped 0; count of bases not matched to a gene: 15. This CDR3 has 19 amino acids.

This clonotype was counted between two and nine times. V and J are TRBV12-3 or TRBV12-4 and TRBJ1-1, with unresolved D. The CDR3 consists of 14 residues. V was shortened by 3 bases and J by 4 bases, with 12 bases between the two germline ends. CDR3 amino acids: CASSLGSWATEAFF. The CDR3 nucleotides read TGTGCCAGCAGTTTGGGCAGCTGGGCCACTGAAGCTTTCTTT.

This clonotype was picked up many times. The V gene is TRBV7-2, the J gene TRBJ2-3; D is unclear. V shed 2 bases and J shed 0 bases, with 15 bases lying between them. The CDR3 extends over 17 amino acids. The germline gives CDR1 SGHTA, CDR2 FQGNSA. The CDR3 reads CASSLYPRRASTDTQYF. As DNA, the CDR3 is TGTGCCAGCAGCTTATACCCCCGACGAGCTAGCACAGATACGCAGTATTTT.

This clonotype was picked up a small number of times. This chain joins TRBV6-2 or TRBV6-3 and TRBJ2-5, with TRBD1 matching 7 bases. Germline V lookup: CDR1 MNHEY, CDR2 SVGEGT. V lost 6 bases to trimming and J lost 5 bases; unmatched junction nucleotides: 12. The CDR3 runs 15 residues. The CDR3 DNA is TGTGCCAGCAGCTCCCTTATGACAGGGCTTGAGACCCAGTACTTC. Amino acid sequence: CASSSLMTGLETQYF.

This clonotype has ten or more counts. The chain joins TRBV12-3 or TRBV12-4 to TRBJ2-5; D tentatively fits TRBD1 or TRBD2 (5 bases each). Trimming shortened V by 4 bases and J by 5 bases, and 11 bases separated the two germline ends. This CDR3 is built from 13 residues. CDR3 bases: TGTGCCAGCAGTTCCGGGACCCCGGAGACCCAGTACTTC. Amino acids: CASSSGTPETQYF.

The chain links TRBV6-5 to TRBJ2-3, with a weak D call TRBD2 (7 bases). Trimming left V 3 bases short and J 0 bases short, with 10 bases between. Germline values: CDR1 MNHEY, CDR2 SVGAGI. This CDR3 spans 15 amino acids. CDR3 protein: CASSYGGASTDTQYF. The CDR3 DNA reads TGTGCCAGCAGTTATGGGGGGGCAAGCACAGATACGCAGTATTTT.

V usage is TRBV20-1 and J usage is TRBJ2-2; the match to TRBD1 covers 7 bases. Per germline, CDR1 DFQATT and CDR2 SNEGSKA (reference sequence). This CDR3 has 15 amino acids. Unmatched junction bases numbered 12, after V lost 5 bases and J lost 6 bases. CDR3 region: CSAAGGPKRSGELFF. The CDR3 nucleotides read TGCAGTGCTGCAGGGGGACCGAAACGGTCCGGGGAGCTGTTTTTT.

There are a few counts of this clonotype. The gene calls are TRBV5-1 and TRBJ2-7; TRBD2 matches at 10 bases. Trimming cost V 1 base and J 4 bases; bases outside gene matches: 2. Germline V gene data show CDR1 as SGHRS and CDR2 as YFSETQ. CDR3 length: 14 residues. The CDR3 is CASSLNSGGYEQYF. CDR3 DNA sequence: TGCGCCAGCAGCTTGAATAGCGGGGGGTACGAGCAGTACTTC. Full variable domain (missing parts from reference TRBV5-1 and TRBJ2-7): KAGVTQTPRYLIKTRGQQVTLSCSPISGHRSVSWYQQTPGQGLQFLFEYFSETQRNKGNFPGRFSGRQFSNSRSEMNVSTLELGDSALYLCASSLNSGGYEQYFGPGTRLTVT.

The V call is TRBV25-1, the J call TRBJ2-7; TRBD2 matches at 11 bases. CDR1 MGHDK and CDR2 SYGVNS come from the germline V gene. CDR3 size: 15 residues. Trimming at V came to 7 bases and at J to 4 bases, leaving 9 bases not matched to a gene. The CDR3 coding sequence is TGTGCCAGCATTACGACTAGCGGGACCGGGTACGAGCAGTACTTC. This encodes CASITTSGTGYEQYF.

The chain joins TRBV11-1 to TRBJ1-2; perhaps TRBD1 as D (5 bases). The CDR3 contains 13 residues. V dropped 5 bases and J dropped 2 bases, with 9 bases sitting between them. The germline V gene has CDR1 SGHAT and CDR2 FQDESV (reference sequence). The CDR3 coding sequence is TGTGCCAGCAGCGCCGGGGCCAACTATGGCTACACCTTC. Amino acid sequence: CASSAGANYGYTF.

This chain connects TRBV20-1 to TRBJ2-7; no clear D gene. This CDR3 region has 13 residues. The V gene lost 0 bases and the J gene lost 6 bases, with 12 bases spanning the gap. CDR1 is DFQATT, CDR2 SNEGSKA, per germline (reference sequence). CDR3 DNA: TGCAGTGCTAGAGACGGCAACCTGGGCGAGCAGTACTTC. As protein: CSARDGNLGEQYF.

The chain uses TRBV5-5 and TRBJ2-5; D is possibly TRBD2 (6 bases). This CDR3 region has 15 residues. Germline V gene sequence: CDR1 SGHKS, CDR2 YYEKEE (reference sequence). Trimming left V 1 base short and J 3 bases short, with 13 bases between. CDR3 bases: TGTGCCAGCAGCTTGCACGGGAGCCGGGAAGAGACCCAGTACTTC. This sequence encodes CASSLHGSREETQYF.

V is TRBV7-9 and J is TRBJ1-6; D is possibly TRBD1 (5 bases). The CDR3 spans 16 residues. V was clipped by 4 bases and J by 5 bases, with 15 bases between them. Germline CDR1 is SEHNR and CDR2 is FQNEAQ (reference sequence). CDR3 nucleotide sequence: TGTGCCAGCAGCTCAAGTACGGGGCTGAATAATTCACCCCTCCACTTT. Translated, it gives CASSSSTGLNNSPLHF.

This clonotype appeared a few times. V and J are TRBV12-3 or TRBV12-4 and TRBJ1-2; D is possibly TRBD1 (6 bases). With 4 bases removed from V and 7 bases from J, the gap between germline ends came to 19 bases. CDR3 size: 15 residues. CDR3 protein: CASSSTSTGAAGYTF. The CDR3 nucleotides are TGTGCCAGCAGTTCCACATCCACGGGGGCGGCTGGCTACACCTTC.

The chain recombines TRBV7-2 with TRBJ2-3; D remains ambiguous. Trimming stripped 2 bases from V and 2 bases from J, with 11 bases between. The CDR3 is 15 residues long. Germline V gene sequence: CDR1 SGHTA, CDR2 FQGNSA. CDR3 coding DNA: TGTGCCAGCAGCTTAAGGGCAGCCCCCACAGATACGCAGTATTTT. Its translation is CASSLRAAPTDTQYF.

This clonotype has ten or more counts. The chain recombines TRBV20-1 with TRBJ1-4, with a possible D match to TRBD1 (5 bases). CDR1 and CDR2 (germline): DFQATT, SNEGSKA (reference sequence). The germline V and J ends were trimmed by 6 bases and 4 bases, with 15 bases remaining between them. This CDR3 contains 14 residues. This chain's CDR3 is CSAEGDWVNEKLFF. The CDR3 coding sequence is TGCAGTGCCGAAGGGGATTGGGTTAATGAAAAACTGTTTTTT.

The rearrangement links TRBV4-2 to TRBJ2-6; D call uncertain. Germline CDR1 LGHNA, CDR2 YNFKEQ. The CDR3 extends over 17 amino acids. The germline V and J ends were trimmed by 0 bases and 0 bases, with 9 bases remaining between them. The CDR3 sequence is CASSQEDAGSGANVLTF. DNA of the CDR3: TGTGCCAGCAGCCAAGAGGACGCCGGCTCTGGGGCCAACGTCCTGACTTTC.

This chain links TRBV20-1 with TRBJ2-7, with 9 bases lining up with TRBD1. Trimming took 6 bases from V and 1 from J; bases not matched to a gene: 7. CDR3 length: 14 residues. Germline values: CDR1 DFQATT, CDR2 SNEGSKA (reference sequence). This chain's CDR3 is CSATDRGVSYEQYF. CDR3 DNA sequence: TGCAGTGCCACCGACAGGGGGGTATCCTACGAGCAGTACTTC.

This clonotype has only a few counts. The rearrangement joins TRBV12-3 or TRBV12-4 to TRBJ2-6; 7 bases fit TRBD1. V shed 5 bases, J shed 4 bases, and the junction held 5 bases outside the gene matches. This CDR3 is built from 15 residues. CDR3 nucleotides: TGTGCCAGCAGTCACAGGGGTGCCGGGGCCAACGTCCTGACTTTC. This codes for CASSHRGAGANVLTF.

The sample holds many counts of this clonotype. This chain uses TRBV29-1 with TRBJ2-5; 10 bases are a match to TRBD2. J was trimmed by 5 bases and V by 3 bases; bases with no gene match: 9. Per the germline V gene, CDR1 is SQVTM and CDR2 is ANQGSEA. This CDR3 has 15 residues. The CDR3 region has the DNA TGCAGCGTTGACCTAGCGGGGGCCCGCGGGGAGACCCAGTACTTC. It translates to CSVDLAGARGETQYF. Combining the CDR3 with reference TRBV29-1 and TRBJ2-5 gives the whole variable domain SAVISQKPSRDICQRGTSLTIQCQVDSQVTMMFWYRQQPGQSLTLIATANQGSEATYESGFVIDKFPISRPNLTFSTLTVSNMSPEDSSIYLCSVDLAGARGETQYFGPGTRLLVL.

This clonotype came up a few times. The gene calls are TRBV2 and TRBJ2-5; 9 bases align to TRBD1. From germline, CDR1 is SNHLY and CDR2 FYNNEI. The CDR3 loop spans 14 amino acids. J gave up 6 bases and V 6 bases, and 8 bases lay outside the gene matches. The CDR3 here is CASSVTGGLKTQYF. In nucleotides, the CDR3 is TGTGCCAGCAGCGTAACAGGGGGCCTAAAGACCCAGTACTTC. Based on the CDR3 plus reference TRBV2 and TRBJ2-5, the full variable domain is EPEVTQTPSHQVTQMGQEVILRCVPISNHLYFYWYRQILGQKVEFLVSFYNNEISEKSEIFDDQFSVERPDGSNFTLKIRSTKLEDSAMYFCASSVTGGLKTQYFGPGTRLLVL.

This clonotype was counted between two and nine times. The V call is TRBV20-1, the J call TRBJ1-1; 8 bases line up with TRBD1. CDR3 length: 13 amino acids. V trimming: 6 bases; J trimming: 3 bases; junction bases outside the gene matches: 6. Germline CDR1 and CDR2: DFQATT and SNEGSKA (reference sequence). The CDR3 region is CSATPQGDTEAFF. The DNA of the CDR3 is TGCAGTGCCACCCCACAGGGGGACACTGAAGCTTTCTTT.

This clonotype was seen a few times. The rearrangement uses TRBV6-1 and TRBJ1-1; tentatively, D is TRBD1 (5 bases). CDR1 MNHNS and CDR2 SASEGT come from the germline V gene. The CDR3 runs to 13 residues. Trimming removed 7 bases from V and 5 bases from J, with 14 bases in between. The CDR3 loop is CASTPGGGTEAFF. The DNA for the CDR3 is TGTGCCAGCACCCCCGGGGGGGGGACTGAAGCTTTCTTT.

The rearrangement uses TRBV7-6 and TRBJ2-1, with no clear D. CDR1 is SGHVS and CDR2 is FNYEAQ in the germline V gene. CDR3 length: 14 residues. V was clipped by 5 bases and J by 4 bases, with 12 bases between them. In DNA form, the CDR3 reads TGTGCCAGCAGCATTTCTCGGGCGTACAATGAGCAGTTCTTC. The encoded protein is CASSISRAYNEQFF. Looking up the rest from reference TRBV7-6 and TRBJ2-1 gives the full variable domain: GAGVSQSPRYKVTKRGQDVALRCDPISGHVSLYWYRQALGQGPEFLTYFNYEAQQDKSGLPNDRFSAERPEGSISTLTIQRTEQRDSAMYRCASSISRAYNEQFFGPGTRLTVL.

This clonotype was counted only a few times. Here the CDR3 DNA reads TGTGCCAGCAGTACGACAGGGGATGGGTACGAGCAGTACTTC. It encodes CASSTTGDGYEQYF. The genes are TRBV6-1 and TRBJ2-7, with TRBD1 matching 8 bases. Trimming cost V 5 bases and J 4 bases; bases outside gene matches: 7. The length of the CDR3 is 14 residues. CDR1 is MNHNS and CDR2 is SASEGT in the germline V gene.

In this sample, this clonotype turned up a few times. The chain employs TRBV5-1 and TRBJ2-3; D is unclear. This CDR3 comprises 13 residues. Per germline, CDR1 SGHRS and CDR2 YFSETQ. Trimming pared 4 bases from V and 5 bases from J, leaving 11 bases between. CDR3 in amino acids: CASSADRVDTQYF. DNA of the CDR3: TGCGCCAGCAGCGCTGACCGGGTAGATACGCAGTATTTT.

The gene calls are TRBV11-3 and TRBJ2-3; perhaps TRBD1 as D (6 bases). Per the germline V gene, CDR1 is SGHNT and CDR2 is YENEEA. The CDR3 has 15 amino acids. Trimming left V 1 base short and J 2 bases short, with 10 bases between. The CDR3 coding sequence is TGTGCCAGCAGCTTAGGAGGGGGAACCACAGATACGCAGTATTTT. Protein product: CASSLGGGTTDTQYF.

This clonotype has a handful of counts. The gene calls are TRBV3-1 and TRBJ1-3, with D hard to call. The CDR3 extends over 13 amino acids. The V gene's germline CDR1 is LGHDT and CDR2 YNNKEL (reference sequence). The V end lost 7 bases, the J end lost 0 bases, and 7 bases lay between the germline ends. The DNA for the CDR3 is TGTGCCAGCACAGGCCGCTCTGGAAACACCATATATTTT. Translation: CASTGRSGNTIYF. Full variable domain (outside the CDR3, taken from reference TRBV3-1 and TRBJ1-3): DTAVSQTPKYLVTQMGNDKSIKCEQNLGHDTMYWYKQDSKKFLKIMFSYNNKELIINETVPNRFSPKSPDKAHLNLHINSLELGDSAVYFCASTGRSGNTIYFGEGSWLTVV.

This clonotype came up many times. The chain combines TRBV7-9 with TRBJ2-1, with D perhaps TRBD2 (6 bases). In germline, CDR1 is SEHNR, CDR2 FQNEAQ (reference sequence). This CDR3 comprises 14 residues. V was shortened by 7 bases and J by 5 bases, with 15 bases between the two germline ends. The CDR3 DNA sequence: TGTGCCAGCACCCTTAGTTCTAGCGACAATGAGCAGTTCTTC. Protein product: CASTLSSSDNEQFF.

V is TRBV7-9 and J is TRBJ1-4, with 11 bases that match TRBD1. Germline trimming cut 6 bases from V and 7 bases from J; bases unmatched to any gene: 13. The CDR3 length is 17 residues. The germline V gene encodes CDR1 SEHNR and CDR2 FQNEAQ (reference sequence). CDR3 loop: CASSRTGGFYLGEKLFF. DNA for the CDR3: TGTGCCAGCAGTCGGACAGGGGGCTTCTATTTGGGTGAAAAACTGTTTTTT.

The J gene is TRBJ2-1, the V gene TRBV11-1; 7 positions match TRBD2. CDR1 and CDR2 from the germline V gene are SGHAT and FQDESV (reference sequence). V shed 1 base, J shed 8 bases, and the junction held 20 bases outside the gene matches. This CDR3 contains 19 residues. The CDR3 sequence: CASSLVWDRRLAPLDEQFF. The CDR3 DNA sequence: TGTGCCAGCAGCTTAGTCTGGGACCGGAGACTAGCCCCGTTGGATGAGCAGTTCTTC.

This clonotype has only one observation. J is TRBJ2-5 and V is TRBV7-9; D gene unclear. Trimming left V 3 bases short and J 0 bases short, with 8 bases between. The CDR3 is made up of 14 amino acids. Germline V gives CDR1 SEHNR, CDR2 FQNEAQ (reference sequence). The CDR3 DNA is TGTGCCAGCAGCTTTGGGATGTACCAAGAGACCCAGTACTTC. Translated, it gives CASSFGMYQETQYF.